The sequence of this TCR beta chain was determined in a study of shared clonotypes between healthy human individuals. The naive CD8 fraction comprised CD45RO-negative cells positively selected for CCR7 and excluded terminally differentiated effector memory CD45RA+ cells. Using immunoSEQ multiplex PCR, the repertoire was profiled, and TCRdb retains in-frame clones only, with some absent. There are about 580,000 clones in the sample; roughly 98% occur only once, and less than 0.35% lies in the top ten. As to this clone: Other DNA sequences of this sample code for an identical CDR3.

V lost 1 base and J lost 6, with 7 bases in between. Per germline, CDR1 SEHNR and CDR2 FQNEAQ (reference sequence). There are 12 residues in the CDR3. The receptor was isolated from a man aged 30-40 years in good health. The chain uses TRBV7-9 and TRBJ2-7; no firm D call. The sequenced material came from naive CD8+ T cells sorted from blood. The CDR3 spells CASSLVAGEQYF. The CDR3 region has the DNA TGTGCCAGCAGCTTAGTGGCAGGCGAGCAGTACTTC.